One TCR beta chain is described in this entry. This sample is drawn from a study of technical replicates of blood from several donors. Trimming shortened V by 6 bases and J by 5 bases, and 4 bases separated the two germline ends. Germline V CDR1 and CDR2: LNHNV, YYDKDF (reference sequence). The length of the CDR3 is 10 residues. Data came from immunoSEQ multiplex PCR; TCRdb stores just in-frame clones and leaves some out. This sample has 60,000 to 90,000 clones, with 85% to 95% found just once. This rearrangement joins TRBV15 to TRBJ1-1, with D unclear. The sequence came from a human donor in good health. The sequencing input was T cells isolated from PBMCs. CDR3: CATRTTEAFF. For the CDR3, the DNA is TGTGCCACCAGGACTACTGAAGCTTTCTTT.